Listed below are T cell receptor beta chains from one sample, sequenced in a study of blood T cell repertoires in COVID-19. Assay used: immunoSEQ multiplex PCR; TCRdb lists only in-frame clones, some missing. This sample has approximately 230,000 clones, with less than 85% found just once. The sample consisted of peripheral blood. These receptor sequences come from an elderly woman with active or convalescent COVID-19. The conserved cysteine and the conserved F or W are not part of the CDR3 here.

v_call: TRBV11-2
j_call: TRBJ2-5
cdr3_aa: ASSSGIPQQETQY

v_call: TRBV18
j_call: TRBJ1-2
cdr3_aa: ASSGRTGFSGYT

v_call: TRBV4-1
j_call: TRBJ1-2
cdr3_aa: ASSQIRYGYT

v_call: TRBV5-5
j_call: TRBJ1-3
cdr3_aa: ASGRLSGNTIY

v_call: TRBV6-5
j_call: TRBJ2-1
cdr3_aa: ASRNPLPGLVF

v_call: TRBV19
j_call: TRBJ1-5
cdr3_aa: ASSMRGEEQPQH

v_call: TRBV5-1
j_call: TRBJ2-2
cdr3_aa: ASSLQGLSTGELF

v_call: TRBV9
j_call: TRBJ2-1
cdr3_aa: ASNLLAGGPNEQF

v_call: TRBV12-1
j_call: TRBJ1-2
cdr3_aa: ASSLTGGYGYT

v_call: TRBV6-6
j_call: TRBJ1-2
cdr3_aa: ASSYGQGVRGGYT

v_call: TRBV29-1
j_call: TRBJ2-5
cdr3_aa: SVEFSGRETQY

v_call: TRBV5-1
j_call: TRBJ2-7
cdr3_aa: ASSSGTSGRYEQY

v_call: TRBV29-1
j_call: TRBJ2-3
cdr3_aa: SVESEEAGGPTDTQY

v_call: TRBV18
j_call: TRBJ1-1
cdr3_aa: ASSPFGTVEAF